This T cell receptor (beta chain) was documented in a study of cytomegalovirus exposure and HLA in healthy donors. Notes on the study in general: Among immune exposure information, only CMV serostatus was available.

Trimming cost V 4 bases and J 6 bases, with 19 bases left between them. CDR3 size: 15 residues. Germline V gene sequence: CDR1 MNHNS, CDR2 SASEGT. A remark on this clone: The antigen is not known.

With 60 Vbeta and 13 Jbeta primers, the PCR was carried out. TCRdb's copy holds only in-frame clones and misses some; the assay was immunoSEQ multiplex PCR. The repertoire holds approximately 110,000 clones, with roughly 77% as singletons. The sequence derives from a woman in her 30s in good health and CMV-seronegative. This sequence joins TRBV6-1 and TRBJ2-7; TRBD1 is a possible D gene (6 bases). Sequencing was performed on PBMCs. For the CDR3, the DNA is TGTGCCAGCAGTGTGGGACACCGGGTTTTGTTCGAGCAGTACTTC. Translation: CASSVGHRVLFEQYF.